This is a list of T cell receptor beta chains from one sample in a study of spatial heterogeneity in lung cancer. One entry per CDR3 protein results from TCRdb running MiXCR on the 5' RACE reads. The repertoire holds tens of thousands of distinct CDR3 sequences, with roughly 4.6% as singletons. The source was PBMCs, collected at surgery. These receptors came from a male donor with early-stage non-small cell lung cancer. Each CDR3 is given with its conserved first and last residue. D genes are given only for firm matches. A row's size may be missing; if present it is once, few, many or a size class.

clone size	V gene	J gene	CDR3 length	D gene	CDR3 protein	CDR3 DNA
many	TRBV27	TRBJ2-7	14	-	CASSWAGVYYEQYF	TGTGCCAGCAGTTGGGCAGGGGTATACTACGAGCAGTACTTC
many	TRBV20-1	TRBJ2-1	16	TRBD2	CSAGTSGTTSYNEQFF	TGCAGTGCTGGGACCTCCGGGACTACCTCCTACAATGAGCAGTTCTTC
many	TRBV28	TRBJ1-5	19	TRBD1	CASRADRGSLQYSNQPQHF	TGTGCCAGCAGGGCTGACAGGGGATCCCTCCAATATAGCAATCAGCCCCAGCATTTT
many	TRBV18	TRBJ2-7	14	-	CASSPPGLGYEQYF	TGTGCCAGCTCACCGCCCGGGTTAGGCTACGAGCAGTACTTC
many	TRBV29-1	TRBJ1-5	13	-	CSVGRGADQPQHF	TGCAGCGTTGGACGGGGGGCAGATCAGCCCCAGCATTTT
many	TRBV15	TRBJ2-7	17	-	CATSRSWRQEPSYEQYF	TGTGCCACCAGCAGATCCTGGAGACAGGAGCCTTCCTACGAGCAGTACTTC
many	TRBV25-1	TRBJ1-2	13	-	CASRRGVDYGYTF	TGTGCCAGCAGAAGGGGGGTGGACTATGGCTACACCTTC
-	TRBV24-1	TRBJ1-5	13	TRBD1	CATRGTGDQPQHF	TGTGCCACCAGAGGGACAGGGGATCAGCCCCAGCATTTT
few	TRBV7-9	TRBJ1-5	17	-	CASSQAVRGPRGEPQHF	TGTGCCAGCAGCCAAGCCGTCCGGGGGCCCCGGGGAGAGCCCCAGCATTTT
many	TRBV29-1	TRBJ2-5	13	-	CSAPQGLQETQYF	TGCAGCGCCCCCCAGGGTCTCCAAGAGACCCAGTACTTC
many	TRBV7-2	TRBJ1-2	16	TRBD1	CASSPQAGGGAYGYTF	TGTGCCAGCAGCCCGCAAGCGGGAGGGGGCGCCTATGGCTACACCTTC
many	TRBV13	TRBJ2-7	14	TRBD2	CASSWGTSSNEQYF	TGTGCCAGCAGCTGGGGGACTAGCTCCAACGAGCAGTACTTC
many	TRBV28	TRBJ1-2	16	TRBD1	CASSLSAGQSFYGYTF	TGTGCCAGCAGTTTATCAGCGGGACAGAGTTTCTATGGCTACACCTTC
many	TRBV7-2	TRBJ2-5	15	-	CASSLNRAPQETQYF	TGTGCCAGCAGCTTAAACAGGGCTCCTCAAGAGACCCAGTACTTC
many	TRBV5-5	TRBJ2-2	15	-	CASSLWLRRTGELFF	TGTGCCAGCAGCTTGTGGCTCCGACGGACCGGGGAGCTGTTTTTT
many	TRBV5-1	TRBJ1-2	15	TRBD1	CASSSGQDPNYGYTF	TGCGCCAGCAGCTCCGGACAGGACCCTAACTATGGCTACACCTTC
medium-sized	TRBV5-6	TRBJ2-7	13	-	CASSPGRTYEQYF	TGTGCCAGCAGCCCCGGACGGACTTACGAGCAGTACTTC
many	TRBV5-6	TRBJ2-2	16	-	CASSLYELLVTGELFF	TGTGCCAGCAGCTTGTATGAACTCCTAGTCACCGGGGAGCTGTTTTTT
few	TRBV20-1	TRBJ1-6	13	-	CSVAGQDNSPLHF	TGCAGTGTAGCCGGGCAGGATAATTCACCCCTCCACTTT
many	TRBV5-1	TRBJ2-5	14	TRBD1	CASSLGTGEETQYF	TGCGCCAGCAGCTTGGGGACAGGGGAAGAGACCCAGTACTTC
many	TRBV7-8	TRBJ1-6	15	-	CASSSRGPINSPLHF	TGTGCCAGCAGCTCCAGGGGACCTATTAATTCACCCCTCCACTTT
many	TRBV6-1	TRBJ1-4	16	-	CASRDPGGATNEKLFF	TGTGCCAGCAGGGACCCGGGCGGGGCAACTAATGAAAAACTGTTTTTT
-	TRBV29-1	TRBJ2-7	12	-	CSVGADSYEQYF	TGCAGCGTTGGGGCTGATTCCTACGAGCAGTACTTC
many	TRBV7-6	TRBJ2-7	16	TRBD2	CASSLGLAGHSYEQYF	TGTGCCAGCAGCTTAGGGCTAGCGGGGCACTCCTACGAGCAGTACTTC
few	TRBV19	TRBJ2-2	14	-	CASSTPLRTGELFF	TGTGCCAGTAGTACTCCCTTGAGGACCGGGGAGCTGTTTTTT
few	TRBV9	TRBJ2-2	17	-	CASSVGIGHQDTGELFF	TGTGCCAGCAGCGTAGGGATAGGCCACCAGGACACCGGGGAGCTGTTTTTT
-	TRBV7-3	TRBJ2-3	15	TRBD1	CASSLNDRAKDTQYF	TGTGCCAGCAGCTTAAACGACAGGGCCAAAGATACGCAGTATTTT